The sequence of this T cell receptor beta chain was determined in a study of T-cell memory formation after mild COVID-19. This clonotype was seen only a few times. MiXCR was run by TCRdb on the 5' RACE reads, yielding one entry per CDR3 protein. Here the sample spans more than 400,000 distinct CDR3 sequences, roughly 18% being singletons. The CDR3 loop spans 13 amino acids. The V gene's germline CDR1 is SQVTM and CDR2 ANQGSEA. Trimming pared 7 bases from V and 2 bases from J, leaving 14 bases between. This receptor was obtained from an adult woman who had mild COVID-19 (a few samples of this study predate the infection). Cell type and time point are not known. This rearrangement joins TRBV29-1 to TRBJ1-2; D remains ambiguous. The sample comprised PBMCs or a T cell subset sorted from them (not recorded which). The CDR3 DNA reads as TGCAGCGCCCGACCCGATGGGAACTATGGCTACACCTTC. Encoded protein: CSARPDGNYGYTF. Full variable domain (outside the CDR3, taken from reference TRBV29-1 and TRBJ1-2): SAVISQKPSRDICQRGTSLTIQCQVDSQVTMMFWYRQQPGQSLTLIATANQGSEATYESGFVIDKFPISRPNLTFSTLTVSNMSPEDSSIYLCSARPDGNYGYTFGSGTRLTVV.